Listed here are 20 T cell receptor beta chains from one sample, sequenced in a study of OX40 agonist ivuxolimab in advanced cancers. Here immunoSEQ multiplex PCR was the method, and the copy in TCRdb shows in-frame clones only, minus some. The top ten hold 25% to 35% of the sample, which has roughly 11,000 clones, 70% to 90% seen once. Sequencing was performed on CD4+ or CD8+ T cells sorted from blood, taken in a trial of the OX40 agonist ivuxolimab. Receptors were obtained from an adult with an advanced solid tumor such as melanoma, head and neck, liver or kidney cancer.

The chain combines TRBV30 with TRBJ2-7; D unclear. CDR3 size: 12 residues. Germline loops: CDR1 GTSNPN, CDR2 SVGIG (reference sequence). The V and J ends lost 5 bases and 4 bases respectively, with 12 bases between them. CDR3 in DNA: TGTGCCTGGTCCCTGTCTCCGTACGAGCAGTACTTC. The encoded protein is CAWSLSPYEQYF.

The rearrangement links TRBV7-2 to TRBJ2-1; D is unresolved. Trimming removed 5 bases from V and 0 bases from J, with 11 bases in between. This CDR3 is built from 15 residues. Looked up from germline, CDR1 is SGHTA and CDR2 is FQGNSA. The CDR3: CASSPSASSYNEQFF. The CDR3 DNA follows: TGTGCCAGCAGCCCATCGGCGAGCTCCTACAATGAGCAGTTCTTC. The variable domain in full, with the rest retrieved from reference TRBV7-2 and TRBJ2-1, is GAGVSQSPSNKVTEKGKDVELRCDPISGHTALYWYRQSLGQGLEFLIYFQGNSAPDKSGLPSDRFSAERTGGSVSTLTIQRTQQEDSAVYLCASSPSASSYNEQFFGPGTRLTVL.

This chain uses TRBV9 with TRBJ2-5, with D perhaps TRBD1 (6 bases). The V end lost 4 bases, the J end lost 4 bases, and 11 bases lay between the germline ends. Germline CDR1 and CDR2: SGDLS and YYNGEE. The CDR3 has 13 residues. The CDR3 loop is CASSPGDGETQYF. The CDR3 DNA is TGTGCCAGCAGCCCAGGGGATGGAGAGACCCAGTACTTC.

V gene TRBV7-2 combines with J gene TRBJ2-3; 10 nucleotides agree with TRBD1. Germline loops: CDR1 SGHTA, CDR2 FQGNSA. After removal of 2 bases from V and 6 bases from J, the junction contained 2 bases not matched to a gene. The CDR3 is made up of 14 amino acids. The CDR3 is CASSLLGQGDTQYF. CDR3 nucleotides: TGTGCCAGCAGCTTACTGGGACAGGGGGATACGCAGTATTTT. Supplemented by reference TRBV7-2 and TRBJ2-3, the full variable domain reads GAGVSQSPSNKVTEKGKDVELRCDPISGHTALYWYRQSLGQGLEFLIYFQGNSAPDKSGLPSDRFSAERTGGSVSTLTIQRTQQEDSAVYLCASSLLGQGDTQYFGPGTRLTVL.

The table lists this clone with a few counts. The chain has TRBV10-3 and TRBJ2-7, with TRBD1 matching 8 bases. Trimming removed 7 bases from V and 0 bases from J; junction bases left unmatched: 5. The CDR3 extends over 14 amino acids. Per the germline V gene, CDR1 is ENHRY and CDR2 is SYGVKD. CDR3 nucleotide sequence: TGTGCCATCAAAAGACAGGGGAGCTCCTACGAGCAGTACTTC. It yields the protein CAIKRQGSSYEQYF.

The CDR3 reads CASSEAQSGSPGYTF. CDR3 nucleotides: TGTGCCAGCAGTGAAGCGCAATCGGGTTCTCCTGGCTACACCTTC. The V gene is TRBV6-1, the J gene TRBJ1-2; D gene ambiguous. The CDR3 contains 15 residues. Germline V gene sequence: CDR1 MNHNS, CDR2 SASEGT. Between the trimmed V and J ends, which lost 0 bases and 7 bases, there was a span of 15 bases.

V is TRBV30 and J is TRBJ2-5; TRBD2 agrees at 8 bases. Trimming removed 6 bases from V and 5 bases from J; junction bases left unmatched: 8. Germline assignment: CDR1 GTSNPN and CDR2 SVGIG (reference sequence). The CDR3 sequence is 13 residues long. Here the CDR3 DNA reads TGTGCCTGCCCCGGGGCTAGCGGGGAGACCCAGTACTTC. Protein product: CACPGASGETQYF.

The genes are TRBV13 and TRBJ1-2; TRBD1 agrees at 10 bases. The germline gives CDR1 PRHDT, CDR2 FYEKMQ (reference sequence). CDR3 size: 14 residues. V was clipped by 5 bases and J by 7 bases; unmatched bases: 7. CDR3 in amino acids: CASSLRDRGGGYTF. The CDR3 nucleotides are TGTGCCAGCAGCCTACGGGACAGGGGAGGTGGCTACACCTTC.

In DNA form, the CDR3 reads TGTGCTAGTGGTATCGGGACAGGGAGGGCCACTGAAGCTTTCTTT. Translation: CASGIGTGRATEAFF. V usage is TRBV12-5 and J usage is TRBJ1-1; 9 nucleotides align to TRBD1. V shed 5 bases and J 4 bases; nucleotides not matched to a gene: 8. Per germline, CDR1 LGHNT and CDR2 FRNRAP. This CDR3 comprises 15 residues.

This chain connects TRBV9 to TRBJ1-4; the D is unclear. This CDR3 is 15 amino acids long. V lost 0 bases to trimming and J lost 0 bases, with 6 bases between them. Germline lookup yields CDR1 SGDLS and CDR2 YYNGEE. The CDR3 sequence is CASSVGGATNEKLFF. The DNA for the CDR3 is TGTGCCAGCAGCGTAGGGGGAGCAACTAATGAAAAACTGTTTTTT.

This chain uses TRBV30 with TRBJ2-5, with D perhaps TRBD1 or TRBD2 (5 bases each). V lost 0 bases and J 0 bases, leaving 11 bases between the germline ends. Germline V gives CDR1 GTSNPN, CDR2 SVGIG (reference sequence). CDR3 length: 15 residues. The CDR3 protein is CAWSVPGRNQETQYF. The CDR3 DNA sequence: TGTGCCTGGAGTGTCCCGGGACGGAACCAAGAGACCCAGTACTTC.

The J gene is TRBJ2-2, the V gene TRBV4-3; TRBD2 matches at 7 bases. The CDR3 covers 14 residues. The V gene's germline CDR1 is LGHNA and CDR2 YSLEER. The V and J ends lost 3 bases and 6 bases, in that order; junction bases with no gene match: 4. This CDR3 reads CASSQDRGAGELFF. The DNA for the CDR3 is TGCGCCAGCAGCCAGGACCGGGGGGCCGGGGAGCTGTTTTTT.

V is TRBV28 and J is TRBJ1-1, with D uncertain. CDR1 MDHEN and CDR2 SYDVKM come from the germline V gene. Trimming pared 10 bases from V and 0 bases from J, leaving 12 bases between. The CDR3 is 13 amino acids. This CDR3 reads CAIPENMNTEAFF. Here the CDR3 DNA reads TGTGCCATCCCGGAAAACATGAACACTGAAGCTTTCTTT.

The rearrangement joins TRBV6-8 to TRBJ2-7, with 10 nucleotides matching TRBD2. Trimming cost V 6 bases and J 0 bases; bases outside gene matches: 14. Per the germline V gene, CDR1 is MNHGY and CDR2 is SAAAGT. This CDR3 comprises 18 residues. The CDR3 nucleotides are TGTGCCAGCAGAACACCCACCCCCGCTAGCGGGAGCTCCTACGAGCAGTACTTC. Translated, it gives CASRTPTPASGSSYEQYF.

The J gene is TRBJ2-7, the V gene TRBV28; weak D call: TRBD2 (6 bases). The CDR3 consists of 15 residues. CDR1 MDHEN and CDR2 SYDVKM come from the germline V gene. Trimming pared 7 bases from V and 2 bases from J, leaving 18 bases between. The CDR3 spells CASTQTGGQPYEQYF. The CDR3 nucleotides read TGTGCCAGCACCCAGACCGGGGGTCAACCCTACGAGCAGTACTTC.

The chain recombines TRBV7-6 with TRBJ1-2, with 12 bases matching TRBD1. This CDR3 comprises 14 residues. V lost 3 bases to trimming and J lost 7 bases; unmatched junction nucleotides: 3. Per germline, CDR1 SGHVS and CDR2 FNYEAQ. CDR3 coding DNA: TGTGCCAGCAGCTTGGGACAGGGGGCTAGTGGCTACACCTTC. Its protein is CASSLGQGASGYTF.

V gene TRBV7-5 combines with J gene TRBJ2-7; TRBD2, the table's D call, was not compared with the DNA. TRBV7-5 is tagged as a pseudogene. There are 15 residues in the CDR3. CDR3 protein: CVRSYISGGDYEQYF. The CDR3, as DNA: TGTGTCAGAAGCTATATTAGCGGGGGGGACTACGAGCAGTACTTC.

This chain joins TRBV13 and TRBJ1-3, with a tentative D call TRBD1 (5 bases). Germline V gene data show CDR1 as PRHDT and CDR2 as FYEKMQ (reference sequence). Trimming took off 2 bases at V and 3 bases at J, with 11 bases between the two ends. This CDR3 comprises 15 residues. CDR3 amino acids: CASSLPRAGGNTIYF. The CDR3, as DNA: TGTGCCAGCAGCTTACCCAGGGCAGGTGGAAACACCATATATTTT.

The chain's CDR3 is CASSYGRVGDYGYTF. CDR3 sequence (DNA): TGTGCCAGCAGTTACGGGAGGGTGGGTGACTATGGCTACACCTTC. This chain connects TRBV6-5 to TRBJ1-2; D gene ambiguous. With 2 bases removed from V and 3 bases from J, the gap between germline ends came to 13 bases. This CDR3 contains 15 residues. Germline V gene data show CDR1 as MNHEY and CDR2 as SVGAGI.

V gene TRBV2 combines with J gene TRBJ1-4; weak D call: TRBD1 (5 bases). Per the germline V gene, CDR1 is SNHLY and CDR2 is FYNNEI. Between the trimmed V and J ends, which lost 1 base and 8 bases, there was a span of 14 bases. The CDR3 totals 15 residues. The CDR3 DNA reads TGTGCCAGCAGTGAAGGCGGAGTAAAGGGGGAAAAACTGTTTTTT. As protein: CASSEGGVKGEKLFF.